This TCR beta chain was sequenced in a study of T cell responses to AZD1222 COVID-19 vaccine. Study-wide results and limits: Researchers took repertoire samples only after the peak T cell response had come.

With regard to this clone: Its antigen is currently unknown.

The CDR3 runs to 17 residues. V lost 2 bases, J lost 5 bases, and 14 bases stayed unmatched. Profiling relied on immunoSEQ multiplex PCR, and the TCRdb table lists in-frame clones only, not all of them. The sample has roughly 200,000 clones; approximately 92% are singletons. This specimen was peripheral blood, taken 28 days after the second dose of the MenACWY control vaccine. The receptor comes from an adult who received the MenACWY meningococcal vaccine as a control. This chain joins TRBV23-1 and TRBJ1-1, with 7 bases fitting TRBD1. TRBV23-1 is placed among ORFs of uncertain function. The CDR3 sequence is CASSQLPLKGAWTEAFF. The CDR3, as DNA: TGCGCCAGCAGTCAACTCCCTCTAAAGGGGGCTTGGACTGAAGCTTTCTTT.